This TCR beta chain derives from a study of identical twins. The V gene's germline CDR1 is MGHDK and CDR2 SYGVNS. CDR3 length: 13 amino acids. TCRdb used MiXCR to reprocess the 5' RACE reads, holding one entry per CDR3 protein. The data contain 1.5 million to 2 million distinct CDR3 sequences, 25% to 35% of them singletons. Every one of the donors was a healthy Caucasian. Study outcomes and limitations: For cord blood, abundant beta clonotypes had fewer insertions, unlike memory repertoires, which showed none. Cross-sectional statistics underpinned the conclusions; the same donors were not followed. Partial confounding of zero-insertion analyses by invariant MAIT and iNKT cells was possible.

Points on this clonotype: The target antigen is unknown. The germline gene is not matched at one end of the junction; a read error may be the cause.

The receptor was isolated from a newborn girl in good health. Input material: cord blood. The rearrangement uses TRBV25-1 and TRBJ1-4; no clear D. CDR3 nucleotide sequence: TGTGCCAGCAGGCGACGGATAAATGGAAAACTGTTTTTT. This sequence encodes CASRRRINGKLFF. The variable domain in full, with the rest retrieved from reference TRBV25-1 and TRBJ1-4, is EADIYQTPRYLVIGTGKKITLECSQTMGHDKMYWYQQDPGMELHLIHYSYGVNSTEKGDLSSESTVSRIRTEHFPLTLESARPSHTSQYLCASRRRINGKLFFGSGTQLSVL.